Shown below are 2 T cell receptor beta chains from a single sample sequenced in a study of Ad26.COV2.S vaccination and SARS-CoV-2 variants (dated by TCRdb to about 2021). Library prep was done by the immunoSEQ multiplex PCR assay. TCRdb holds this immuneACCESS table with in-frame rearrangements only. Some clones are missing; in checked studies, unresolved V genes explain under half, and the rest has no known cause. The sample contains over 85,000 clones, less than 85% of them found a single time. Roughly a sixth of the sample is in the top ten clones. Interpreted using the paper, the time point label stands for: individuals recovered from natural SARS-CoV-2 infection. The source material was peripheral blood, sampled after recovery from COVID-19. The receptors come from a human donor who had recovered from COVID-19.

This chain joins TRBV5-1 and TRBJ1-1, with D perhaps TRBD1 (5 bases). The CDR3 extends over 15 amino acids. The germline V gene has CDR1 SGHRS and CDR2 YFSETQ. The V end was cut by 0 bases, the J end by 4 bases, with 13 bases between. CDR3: CASSLAGDGATEAFF. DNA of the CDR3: TGCGCCAGCAGCTTGGCCGGAGACGGGGCCACTGAAGCTTTCTTT.

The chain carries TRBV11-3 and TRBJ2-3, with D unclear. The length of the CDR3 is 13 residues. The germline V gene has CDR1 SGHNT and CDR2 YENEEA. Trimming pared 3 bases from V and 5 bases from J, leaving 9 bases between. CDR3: CASSFGSGDTQYF. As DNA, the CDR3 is TGTGCCAGCAGCTTCGGTAGTGGAGATACGCAGTATTTT.